Below are 4 T cell receptor beta chains sequenced from a single sample in a study of cytotoxic CD8 clonotypes in ibrutinib-treated CLL. Profiling relied on immunoSEQ multiplex PCR, and the TCRdb table lists in-frame clones only, not all of them. The data contain 110,000 to 150,000 clones, 79% of them singletons. The sample here was PBMCs, taken after 12 months of ibrutinib treatment. These receptor sequences come from a human donor with chronic lymphocytic leukemia.

The chain employs TRBV9 and TRBJ2-7; D gene unclear. Deletions cut 0 bases from V and 0 bases from J, with 7 bases between. The CDR3 length is 14 residues. Germline loops: CDR1 SGDLS, CDR2 YYNGEE. The CDR3 DNA reads as TGTGCCAGCAGCGTAGGTCACTCCTCCTACGAGCAGTACTTC. It specifies CASSVGHSSYEQYF.

The V and J genes are TRBV19 and TRBJ1-2, with 10 bases lining up with TRBD1. This CDR3 contains 15 residues. V lost 0 bases to trimming and J lost 8 bases; unmatched junction nucleotides: 6. CDR1 and CDR2 (germline): LNHDA, SQIVND (reference sequence). The CDR3 sequence is CASSIEGQGRSGYTF. CDR3 sequence (DNA): TGTGCCAGTAGTATAGAGGGACAGGGGCGTTCCGGCTACACCTTC.

The V gene is TRBV9, the J gene TRBJ2-1, with D tentatively TRBD1 (6 bases). The CDR3 has 17 residues. The V end lost 0 bases, the J end lost 5 bases, and 18 bases lay between the germline ends. CDR1 and CDR2 from the germline V gene are SGDLS and YYNGEE. The CDR3 nucleotides read TGTGCCAGCAGCGTAGTTATTATGGGGGCCGGAGACAATGAGCAGTTCTTC. It specifies CASSVVIMGAGDNEQFF.

The chain carries TRBV19 and TRBJ2-1; 8 bases map to TRBD1. The CDR3 sequence is 15 residues long. The junction had 9 bases not matched to a gene; V was cut back by 3 bases and J by 8 bases. Germline loops: CDR1 LNHDA, CDR2 SQIVND (reference sequence). The CDR3 coding sequence is TGTGCCAGTAGTATTTGGGGACAGGCTAGGTATGAGCAGTTCTTC. As protein: CASSIWGQARYEQFF.